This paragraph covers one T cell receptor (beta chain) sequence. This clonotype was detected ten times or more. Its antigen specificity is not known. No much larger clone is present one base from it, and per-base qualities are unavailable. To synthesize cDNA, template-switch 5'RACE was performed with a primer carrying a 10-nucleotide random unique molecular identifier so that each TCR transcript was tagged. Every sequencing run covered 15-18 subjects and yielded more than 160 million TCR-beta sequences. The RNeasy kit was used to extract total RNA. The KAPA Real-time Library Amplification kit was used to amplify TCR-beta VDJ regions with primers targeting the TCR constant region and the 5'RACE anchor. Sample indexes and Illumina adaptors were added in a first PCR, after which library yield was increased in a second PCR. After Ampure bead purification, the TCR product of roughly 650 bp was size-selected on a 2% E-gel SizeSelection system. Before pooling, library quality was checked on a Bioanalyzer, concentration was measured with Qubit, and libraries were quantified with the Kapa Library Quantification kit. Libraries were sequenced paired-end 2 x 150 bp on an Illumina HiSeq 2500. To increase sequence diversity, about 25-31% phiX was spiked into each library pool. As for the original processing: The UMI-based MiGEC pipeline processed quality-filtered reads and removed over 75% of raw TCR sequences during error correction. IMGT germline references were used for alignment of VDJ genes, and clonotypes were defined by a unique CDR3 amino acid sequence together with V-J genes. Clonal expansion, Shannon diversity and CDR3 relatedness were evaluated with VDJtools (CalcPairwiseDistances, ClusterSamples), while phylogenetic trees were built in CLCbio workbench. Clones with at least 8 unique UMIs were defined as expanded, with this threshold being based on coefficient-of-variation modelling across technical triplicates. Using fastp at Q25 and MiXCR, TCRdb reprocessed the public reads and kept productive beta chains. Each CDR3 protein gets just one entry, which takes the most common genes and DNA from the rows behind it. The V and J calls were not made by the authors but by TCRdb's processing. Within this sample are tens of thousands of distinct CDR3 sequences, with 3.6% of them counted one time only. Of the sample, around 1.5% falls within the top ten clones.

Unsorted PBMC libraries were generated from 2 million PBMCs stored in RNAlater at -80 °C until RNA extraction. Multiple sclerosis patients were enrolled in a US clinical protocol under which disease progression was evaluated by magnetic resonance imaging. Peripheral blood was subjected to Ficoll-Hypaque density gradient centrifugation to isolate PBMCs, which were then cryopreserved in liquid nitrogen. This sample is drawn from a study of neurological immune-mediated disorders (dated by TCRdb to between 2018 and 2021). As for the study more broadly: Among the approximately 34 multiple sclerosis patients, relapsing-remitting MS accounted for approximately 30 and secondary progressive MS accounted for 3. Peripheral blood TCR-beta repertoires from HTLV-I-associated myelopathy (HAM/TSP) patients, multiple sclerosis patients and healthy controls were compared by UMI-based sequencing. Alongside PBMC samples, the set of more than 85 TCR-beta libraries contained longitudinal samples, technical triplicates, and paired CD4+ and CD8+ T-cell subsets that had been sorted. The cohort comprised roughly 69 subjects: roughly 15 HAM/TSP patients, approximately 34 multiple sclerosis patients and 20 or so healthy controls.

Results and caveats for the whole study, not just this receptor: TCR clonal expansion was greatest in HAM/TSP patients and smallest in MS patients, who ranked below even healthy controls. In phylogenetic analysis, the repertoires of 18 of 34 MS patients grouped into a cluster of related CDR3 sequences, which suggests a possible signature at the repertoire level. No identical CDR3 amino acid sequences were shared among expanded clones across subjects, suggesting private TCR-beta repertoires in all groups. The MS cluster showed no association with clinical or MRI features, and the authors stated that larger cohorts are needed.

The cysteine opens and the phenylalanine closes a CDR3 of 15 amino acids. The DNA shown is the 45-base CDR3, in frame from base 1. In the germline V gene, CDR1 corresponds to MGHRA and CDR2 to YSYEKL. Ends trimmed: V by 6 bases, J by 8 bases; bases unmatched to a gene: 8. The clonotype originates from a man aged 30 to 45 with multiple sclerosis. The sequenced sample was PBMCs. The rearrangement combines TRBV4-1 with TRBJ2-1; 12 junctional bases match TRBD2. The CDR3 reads CASRLSSGRVYEQFF. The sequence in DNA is TGCGCCAGCAGGTTATCTAGCGGGAGGGTCTATGAGCAGTTCTTC.